One and the same sample provided the 21 T cell receptor beta chains below, sequenced in a study of T cell responses to AZD1222 COVID-19 vaccine. This table comes from immunoSEQ multiplex PCR, and its TCRdb copy is limited to in-frame clones, with some not included. The profile covers 110,000 or so clones, with 82% appearing a single time and approximately 5.1% taken by the ten largest. The sequenced sample was peripheral blood, obtained on day 0 of AZD1222 vaccination. All receptors derive from an adult in good health.

This clone was recorded once. The J gene is TRBJ1-2, the V gene TRBV10-3, with no clear D. Trimming removed 7 bases from V and 0 bases from J, with 9 bases in between. The V gene's germline CDR1 is ENHRY and CDR2 SYGVKD. The CDR3 spans 13 residues. CDR3 amino acids: CAITNPPNYGYTF. The CDR3 bases are TGTGCCATCACCAATCCTCCTAACTATGGCTACACCTTC.

The V call is TRBV7-2, the J call TRBJ1-6; no clear D. The germline CDR1 and CDR2 sequences are SGHTA and FQGNSA. Trimming left V 6 bases short and J 0 bases short, with 9 bases between. The CDR3 extends over 15 amino acids. This chain's CDR3 is CASRVITSYNSPLHF. Here the CDR3 DNA reads TGTGCCAGCAGAGTCATCACCTCCTATAATTCACCCCTCCACTTT.

This sequence joins TRBV4-2 and TRBJ1-2, with D possibly being TRBD1 (5 bases). The CDR3 is 16 residues long. Germline CDR1 LGHNA, CDR2 YNFKEQ. V was shortened by 0 bases and J by 8 bases, with 19 bases between the two germline ends. CDR3 sequence: CASSQEWSAGTRGYTF. DNA for the CDR3: TGTGCCAGCAGCCAAGAATGGTCGGCAGGGACGAGGGGCTACACCTTC.

This clone was seen a handful of times. The CDR3 loop is CASSQQKGLHGYTF. The CDR3 nucleotides are TGTGCCAGCAGCCAACAAAAGGGGTTACATGGCTACACCTTC. The rearrangement uses TRBV3-1 (or the pseudogene TRBV3-2) and TRBJ1-2; D is perhaps TRBD1 (5 bases). The CDR3 runs to 14 residues. CDR1 and CDR2 from the germline V gene are LGHDT and YNNKEL (reference sequence). V lost 2 bases and J lost 6, with 13 bases in between.

This clone has a single count. The chain combines TRBV9 with TRBJ2-2; TRBD1 is a possible D gene (6 bases). Germline CDR1 and CDR2: SGDLS and YYNGEE. The CDR3 consists of 16 residues. Trimming took 0 bases from V and 3 from J, leaving 12 bases between them. The CDR3 DNA reads TGTGCCAGCAGCGTAGGCCCGGACAGCTACACCGGGGAGCTGTTTTTT. Translated: CASSVGPDSYTGELFF.

This clone has more than one count but fewer than ten. The V gene is TRBV4-2, the J gene TRBJ2-7; D may correspond to TRBD1 or TRBD2 (5 bases each). Germline V gene lookup returns CDR1 LGHNA and CDR2 YNFKEQ. The CDR3 extends over 16 amino acids. Trimming took off 0 bases at V and 1 base at J, with 13 bases between the two ends. CDR3 region: CASSQERGAPSYEQYF. CDR3 DNA: TGTGCCAGCAGCCAAGAGAGAGGGGCCCCATCCTACGAGCAGTACTTC.

The chain joins TRBV20-1 to TRBJ2-4; no clear D. CDR3 length: 11 residues. The V gene lost 5 bases and the J gene lost 7 bases, with 9 bases spanning the gap. CDR1 is DFQATT, CDR2 SNEGSKA, per germline (reference sequence). The CDR3 sequence is CSARVANIQYF. The CDR3 coding sequence is TGCAGTGCTCGGGTGGCGAACATTCAGTACTTC.

The genes are TRBV19 and TRBJ1-5; D remains ambiguous. Trimming removed 2 bases from V and 7 bases from J, with 9 bases in between. The CDR3 contains 13 residues. CDR1 LNHDA and CDR2 SQIVND come from the germline V gene (reference sequence). The CDR3 loop is CASSISEGQPQHF. The CDR3 DNA is TGTGCCAGTAGTATAAGCGAAGGCCAGCCCCAGCATTTT.

The J gene is TRBJ2-7, the V gene TRBV6-2 or TRBV6-3; 9 bases are a match to TRBD1. V shed 5 bases and J 4 bases; nucleotides not matched to a gene: 3. The CDR3 contains 13 residues. Germline CDR1 and CDR2: MNHEY and SVGEGT. The CDR3 DNA is TGTGCCAGCAGTATGACAGGGGGATACGAGCAGTACTTC. Residues: CASSMTGGYEQYF.

V gene TRBV9 combines with J gene TRBJ2-3; no definite D call. From germline, CDR1 is SGDLS and CDR2 YYNGEE. Trimming cost V 1 base and J 2 bases, with 5 bases left between them. This CDR3 is built from 13 residues. The CDR3 nucleotides are TGTGCCAGCAGCGTATATGCCACAGATACGCAGTATTTT. Translation gives CASSVYATDTQYF.

This clone came up once. The CDR3: CASSLAVAGAYNEQFF. The CDR3 bases are TGTGCCAGCAGCTTGGCCGTAGCGGGGGCTTACAATGAGCAGTTCTTC. The V gene is TRBV5-6, the J gene TRBJ2-1; 9 positions match TRBD2. Germline values: CDR1 SGHDT, CDR2 YYEEEE. V lost 0 bases, J lost 4 bases, and 5 bases stayed unmatched. The CDR3 totals 16 residues.

The J gene is TRBJ2-5, the V gene TRBV5-5; possible D gene TRBD1, 6 bases. Germline V gives CDR1 SGHKS, CDR2 YYEKEE (reference sequence). V lost 2 bases to trimming and J lost 3 bases, with 11 bases between them. The CDR3 has 14 amino acids. The CDR3 loop reads CASSLGGNKETQYF. Here the CDR3 DNA reads TGTGCCAGCAGCTTAGGGGGTAATAAAGAGACCCAGTACTTC.

The chain has TRBV3-1 (or the pseudogene TRBV3-2) and TRBJ1-5; D is unclear. The germline gives CDR1 LGHDT, CDR2 YNNKEL (reference sequence). Deletions cut 2 bases from V and 6 bases from J, with 14 bases between. The CDR3 is 15 amino acids. The CDR3 nucleotides read TGTGCCAGCAGCCAAATGTTCGCGGGATCTCAGCCCCAGCATTTT. Encoded protein: CASSQMFAGSQPQHF.

The table lists this clone with a count of one. The chain has TRBV10-3 and TRBJ1-2, with no clear D. CDR1 is ENHRY, CDR2 SYGVKD, per germline. The CDR3 runs to 13 residues. V shed 3 bases and J shed 8 bases, with 13 bases lying between them. The CDR3: CAISEPRIGGYTF. The CDR3 DNA is TGTGCCATCAGTGAACCGCGGATTGGGGGCTACACCTTC.

The chain links TRBV19 to TRBJ1-3; D uncertain. CDR1 is LNHDA, CDR2 SQIVND, per germline (reference sequence). The CDR3 is made up of 13 amino acids. Trimming stripped 6 bases from V and 4 bases from J, with 10 bases between. CDR3 sequence reads: CASREVIGNTIYF. CDR3 DNA sequence: TGTGCCAGTAGAGAGGTGATAGGAAACACCATATATTTT.

The chain combines TRBV6-5 with TRBJ2-7, with 9 bases that match TRBD1. The V gene's germline CDR1 is MNHEY and CDR2 SVGAGI. The CDR3 length is 14 residues. The V gene end was trimmed by 2 bases and the J gene end by 9 bases; junction bases not matched to a gene: 8. CDR3 sequence (DNA): TGTGCCAGCAGTTACGGACAGGGGAACGGATGGCAGTACTTC. Protein: CASSYGQGNGWQYF.

V and J are TRBV29-1 and TRBJ1-1, with D unclear. The CDR3 has 13 residues. V lost 1 base and J lost 0, with 6 bases in between. CDR1 and CDR2 (germline): SQVTM, ANQGSEA. In nucleotides, the CDR3 is TGCAGCGTTGAAGTTGGGATGAACACTGAAGCTTTCTTT. This encodes CSVEVGMNTEAFF. Drawing the rest from reference TRBV29-1 and TRBJ1-1, the complete variable domain is SAVISQKPSRDICQRGTSLTIQCQVDSQVTMMFWYRQQPGQSLTLIATANQGSEATYESGFVIDKFPISRPNLTFSTLTVSNMSPEDSSIYLCSVEVGMNTEAFFGQGTRLTVV.

This chain links TRBV9 with TRBJ1-2; no reliable D call. This CDR3 contains 13 residues. Deletions cut 6 bases from V and 4 bases from J, with 13 bases between. Germline V lookup: CDR1 SGDLS, CDR2 YYNGEE. CDR3 amino acids: CASTGGEGYGYTF. CDR3 sequence (DNA): TGTGCCAGCACCGGCGGGGAGGGCTATGGCTACACCTTC.

The chain employs TRBV7-2 and TRBJ1-2; the match to TRBD1 covers 7 bases. There are 14 residues in the CDR3. With 5 bases clipped from V and 0 bases from J, the junction kept 3 bases outside the gene matches. Germline CDR1 is SGHTA and CDR2 is FQGNSA. The CDR3 DNA follows: TGTGCCAGCAGCCAAGACAGGGCTAACTATGGCTACACCTTC. It translates to CASSQDRANYGYTF.

The chain uses TRBV6-5 and TRBJ1-2, with no clear D. The V and J ends lost 0 bases and 6 bases respectively, with 11 bases between them. The CDR3 has 14 residues. Germline CDR1 and CDR2: MNHEY and SVGAGI. This chain's CDR3 is CASSYSYSGNGYTF. CDR3 nucleotide sequence: TGTGCCAGCAGTTACTCGTATTCAGGAAATGGCTACACCTTC.

The rearrangement links TRBV3-1 (or the pseudogene TRBV3-2) to TRBJ1-1; D remains unclear. V was pared by 4 bases and J by 7 bases, with 7 bases between. CDR1 and CDR2 from the germline V gene are LGHDT and YNNKEL (reference sequence). The CDR3 has 11 residues. This CDR3 is CASSRTGEAFF. The CDR3 DNA reads TGTGCCAGCAGCCGGACGGGTGAAGCTTTCTTT.